This T cell receptor (beta chain) derives from a study of cytomegalovirus exposure and HLA in healthy donors (dated by TCRdb to about 2017). Turning to the overall study: According to an earlier analysis of around 600 of the donors, 150 million to 200 million T cells yielded 120 million or so unique TCR beta sequences and about 300 Gb of sequence data. In a later genetic analysis, genome-wide SNP genotypes for about 65% of the 666 donors were used, and that subset was treated as a discovery cohort. The study combined high-throughput TCR immunosequencing, statistical association of individual TCRs with disease status, and machine learning to predict cytomegalovirus infection status. Among under 450 genotyped donors of the cohort, an average of around 240,000 unique TCR beta nucleotide sequences were sequenced per donor, roughly a sixth of them non-productive. Several DR-DQ haplotypes were treated as single units for association and clustering because of strong linkage in the cohort. The study aimed to test whether cataloging public T cell receptors could reveal signatures of past pathogen exposure. Both class I and class II loci were covered by HLA typing, at four-digit resolution. Rather than using new phenotypic data, the later analysis identified candidate immune exposures from TCR beta sequences and from how often those sequences occurred across donors. An earlier analysis of 587 of the donors used high-throughput TCR beta sequencing to judge whether each TCR beta V gene segment behaved as functional or pseudogenic. Every repertoire in the discovery cohort had been generated on one and the same sequencing platform. Donor age, sex, ethnicity and CMV serostatus were compiled alongside the repertoire data. In addition to the first cohort of roughly 670 subjects, a separate validation cohort of under 150 different subjects was used. Of the roughly 410 genotyped donors, 80% to 90% were placed in the genetic ancestry cluster associated with self-reported Caucasian donors. In a later analysis, previously published TCR beta repertoires from 550 to 750 donors were re-analyzed and high-resolution HLA genotyping was added so that TCR occurrence patterns could be studied. About 280 gigabases of sequencing data and around 90 million unique TCR sequences made up an early release that covered several hundred HLA-typed donors. Typing coverage differed by locus: A, B, C, DRB1 and DQB1 were typed in about 620-630 donors, DQA1 in 522, DPA1 in some 600, and DPB1 in 400 to 490. The T cell repertoires of 670 or so subjects were profiled by immunosequencing and related to cytomegalovirus serostatus. The investigation overall reported the following: The sequencing pipeline was judged likely to have produced a cluster of highly shared sequence variants as a technical artifact. Some IMGT-functional V segments, including TRBV6-2 and TRBV6-3, could not be distinguished by the 87-base-pair reads and were therefore excluded. A later analysis reported that several top co-occurrence clusters appeared linked to parvovirus B19, influenza, CMV and Epstein-Barr virus. When HLA alleles, especially DR and DQ, strongly co-occurred, TCR associations were difficult to assign to individual alleles. The authors suggested that the approach could potentially be extended to other disease states and immunological phenotypes. Because HLA typing was unavailable for some donors at each locus, only the typed subset was used in association tests. In an earlier analysis of 587 of the donors, most TCR beta V segments appeared in productive rearrangements about 87% or about 30% of the time, broadly matching IMGT annotations. A further reported finding was that TCR beta sequences accurately predicted the HLA-A and HLA-B alleles for most subjects in the first cohort. In a later analysis, most CMV-associated TCR beta chains were found to appear HLA-restricted, with HLA associations seemingly driven largely by CMV exposure. The study listed 150 to 200 TCR beta chains as associated with cytomegalovirus. Across donors, most TCR sequences were observed very rarely, whereas some public TCRs were present in many individuals. Cytomegalovirus status was reported to be diagnosed by the classifier with high specificity and sensitivity in both the original and validation cohorts. This cohort had only TCR beta chains sequenced, and the lack of alpha or paired-chain data limited which features could be detected. Presence/absence analyses assumed roughly uniform sequencing depth across donors, an assumption that may not hold. A later analysis found that TCR association rates varied across HLA loci, with DRB1 alleles showing the most associated TCRs and HLA-C alleles the fewest. An association between a missense DCLRE1C variant and V-gene and J-gene trimming of TCR beta chains was found in a later genetic analysis and replicated in an independent cohort. Compared with the roughly 700-donor mean, donors in an Asian-associated ancestry cluster had fewer N-insertions in productive TCRs, according to a later genetic analysis. Specific HLA alleles were associated with around 18,000 TCR beta sequences at a false discovery rate of 0.05 in a later analysis. The only immune exposure information available for the cohort was CMV serostatus. In vitro tests confirmed that three of the cytomegalovirus-associated TCR beta chains recognize cytomegalovirus antigens. Correlated functional status among segregating V segments might reflect linkage disequilibrium, but an unknown experimental factor could not be ruled out. The earlier analysis of some 540 of the donors excluded roughly 16 rarely observed V segments, including chromosome 9 orphons, because counts were too low. A later analysis found that HLA-associated TCR beta chains were more clonally expanded and had lower generation probabilities than equally common non-associated chains.

Receptor amplification or capture employed the immunoSEQ multiplex PCR assay. A mixture of 60 forward primers for TCR Vbeta segments and 13 reverse primers for TCR Jbeta segments was used in the multiplex PCR. Amplification of the CDR3 region of rearranged TCR beta genes was performed with a multiplex PCR assay on genomic DNA. On the Illumina HiSeq System, the amplified TCR beta libraries were sequenced as 87-base-pair reads. The authors' pipeline ran thus. In a later analysis, roughly 80 million unique TCR beta chains were counted across the approximately 670 repertoires, and roughly 11 million of these chains were shared by at least two donors. Raw reads were error-corrected and collapsed into unique sequences with a nearest-neighbor algorithm that merged closely related sequences to remove PCR and sequencing errors. Alignment of CDR3 sequences to IMGT reference sequences was used to assign V, D and J gene segments. For a sequence to be retained, at least a six-nucleotide match to both a V gene segment and a J gene segment was required. A rearrangement was called productive if the CDR3 had no stop codons and remained in frame with V and J, and every other rearrangement was called non-productive. CDR3 was defined according to IMGT convention as the region running from the second conserved V-encoded cysteine to the conserved J-encoded phenylalanine. The earlier analysis of about 610 of the donors excluded any sequence lacking an unambiguous match to a single V gene segment. In an earlier analysis of about 590 of the donors, a V segment was called functional when productive rearrangements were above 56.7%, and segregating when the standard deviation between donors exceeded 5%. A statistical classification framework was built for diagnosing cytomegalovirus status from the catalog of TCR beta chain sequences. V and J gene assignment, in a later analysis, came from comparing TCR nucleotide sequences with IMGT/GENE-DB human TR gene sequences. A later analysis assigned CDR3 sequences and most-parsimonious VDJ recombination scenarios with the TCRdist pipeline. In a later analysis, each TCR beta chain was defined by its CDR3 amino acid sequence together with its V-gene family, and reads lacking a unique V-gene family were excluded. As a way to deal with suspected cross-contamination and a sequencing artifact, a later analysis dropped under 600 nucleotide sequences that were highly shared and had low generation probability. A later analysis calculated a clonal expansion index for each public chain from normalized within-repertoire ranks of inferred template counts. Generation probabilities in a later analysis came from a VDJ recombination model fitted to out-of-frame rearrangements, and those results were checked against IGoR. Hypergeometric tests were used in a later analysis to score TCR-TCR, TCR-HLA and TCR-CMV co-occurrence, with a repertoire-size bias correction applied to the TCR pairs. To estimate false discovery rates, a later analysis permuted the HLA or CMV assignments 20 times. A later analysis grouped co-occurring TCRs with DBSCAN, adding TCRdist sequence similarity when clustering within HLA-allele-positive subsets. Repertoires with fewer than 30,000 or more than 120,000 public chains were left out of co-occurrence clustering, as were four to six repertoires with anomalous nucleotide sharing. TCRdb re-hosts the immuneACCESS table, in-frame sequences only. Its copies lack some clones; in the studies checked, an unresolved V gene accounts for under half of them, and the cause for the rest is not known. The DNA gave D and trimming, while V, J and clone size come from that table. Per the sample table, the count is under 65,000 clones. In total, the top ten clones hold about 6.7% of the sample.

The cohort comprised around 690 healthy bone marrow donors. At the time of sampling, all cohort members were nominally healthy, though unrecorded immune exposures were likely present. The donor was CMV seronegative and was included in the group of under 450 seronegative cohort members. Every donor gave a peripheral blood sample, and the peripheral blood mononuclear cells from that sample were used for TCR beta sequencing. The Qiagen DNeasy Blood Extraction Kit was used to extract genomic DNA from the blood cell samples. V gives up 10 bases and J gives up 4 bases, and the segment between their germline ends measures 19 bases. Counted from cysteine to phenylalanine, this CDR3 has 14 amino acids. The CDR3 DNA has 42 bases and is translated from base 1. CDR1 and CDR2 were assigned from the germline V gene as MDHEN and SYDVKM. As for this clone: Which antigen it targets is not known.

This TCR was recovered from a woman in her 40s in good health and CMV-seronegative. Sequences were obtained from PBMCs. The V and J segments used are TRBV28 and TRBJ1-2; possibly the D gene is TRBD1, per 6 matching bases. The CDR3 amino acid sequence is: CAIQRGGQGYGYTF. The DNA sequence is given as TGTGCCATCCAAAGGGGGGGGCAGGGCTATGGCTACACCTTC.